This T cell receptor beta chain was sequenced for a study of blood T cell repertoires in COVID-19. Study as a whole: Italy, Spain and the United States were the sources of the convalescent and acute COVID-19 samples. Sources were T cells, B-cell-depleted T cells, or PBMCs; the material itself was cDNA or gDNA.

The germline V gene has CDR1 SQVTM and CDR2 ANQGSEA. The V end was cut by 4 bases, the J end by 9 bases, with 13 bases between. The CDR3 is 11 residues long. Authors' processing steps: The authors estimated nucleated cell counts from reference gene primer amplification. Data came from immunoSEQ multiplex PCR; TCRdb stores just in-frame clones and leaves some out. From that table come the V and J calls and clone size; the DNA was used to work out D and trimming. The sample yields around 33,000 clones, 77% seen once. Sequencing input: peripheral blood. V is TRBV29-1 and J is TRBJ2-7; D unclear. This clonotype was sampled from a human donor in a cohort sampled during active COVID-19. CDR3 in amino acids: CSVVVARWQYF. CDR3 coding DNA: TGCAGCGTTGTAGTCGCCCGGTGGCAGTACTTC.